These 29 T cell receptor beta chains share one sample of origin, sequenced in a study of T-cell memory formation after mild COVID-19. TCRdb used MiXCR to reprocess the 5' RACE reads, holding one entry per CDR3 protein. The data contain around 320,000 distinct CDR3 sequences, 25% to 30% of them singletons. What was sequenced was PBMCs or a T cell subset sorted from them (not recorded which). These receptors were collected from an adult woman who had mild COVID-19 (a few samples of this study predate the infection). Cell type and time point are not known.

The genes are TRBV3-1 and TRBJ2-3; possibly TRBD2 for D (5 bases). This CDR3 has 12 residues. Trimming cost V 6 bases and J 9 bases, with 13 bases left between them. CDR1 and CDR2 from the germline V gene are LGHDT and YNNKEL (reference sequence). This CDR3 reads CASSPRDRTQYF. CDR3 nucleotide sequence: TGTGCCAGCAGTCCCCGGGATCGAACGCAGTATTTT.

This CDR3 reads CASSLDPGSNQPQHF. CDR3 coding DNA: TGTGCCAGCAGCTTAGACCCTGGGAGCAATCAGCCCCAGCATTTT. The chain employs TRBV7-2 and TRBJ1-5; unclear D gene. V shed 1 base and J shed 1 base, with 8 bases lying between them. Germline values: CDR1 SGHTA, CDR2 FQGNSA. This CDR3 comprises 15 residues. The full variable domain, rest sourced from reference TRBV7-2 and TRBJ1-5, is GAGVSQSPSNKVTEKGKDVELRCDPISGHTALYWYRQSLGQGLEFLIYFQGNSAPDKSGLPSDRFSAERTGGSVSTLTIQRTQQEDSAVYLCASSLDPGSNQPQHFGDGTRLSIL.

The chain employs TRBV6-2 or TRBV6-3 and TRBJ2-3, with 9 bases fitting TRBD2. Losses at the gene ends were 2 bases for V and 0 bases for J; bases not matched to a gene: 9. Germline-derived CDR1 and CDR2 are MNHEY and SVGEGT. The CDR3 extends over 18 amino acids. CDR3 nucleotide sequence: TGTGCCAGCAGTTACCGAGCGGGAGGTTATACTAGCACAGATACGCAGTATTTT. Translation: CASSYRAGGYTSTDTQYF.

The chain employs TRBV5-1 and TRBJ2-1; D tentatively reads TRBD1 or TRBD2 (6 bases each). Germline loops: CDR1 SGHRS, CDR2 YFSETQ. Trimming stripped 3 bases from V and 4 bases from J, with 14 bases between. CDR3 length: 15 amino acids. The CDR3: CASSYDGGSYNEQFF. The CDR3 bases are TGCGCCAGCAGCTACGACGGGGGCTCATACAATGAGCAGTTCTTC.

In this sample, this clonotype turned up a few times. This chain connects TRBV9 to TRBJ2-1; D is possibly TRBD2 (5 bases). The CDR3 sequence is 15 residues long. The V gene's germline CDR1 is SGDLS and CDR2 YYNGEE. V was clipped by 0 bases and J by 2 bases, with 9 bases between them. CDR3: CASSVERETYNEQFF. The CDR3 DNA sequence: TGTGCCAGCAGCGTAGAAAGGGAGACCTACAATGAGCAGTTCTTC.

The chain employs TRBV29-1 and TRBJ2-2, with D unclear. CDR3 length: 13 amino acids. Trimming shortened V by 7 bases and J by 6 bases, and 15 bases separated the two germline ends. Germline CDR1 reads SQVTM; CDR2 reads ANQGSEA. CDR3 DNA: TGCAGCGCTTCACTGTCCAGTGCCGGGGAGCTGTTTTTT. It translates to CSASLSSAGELFF.

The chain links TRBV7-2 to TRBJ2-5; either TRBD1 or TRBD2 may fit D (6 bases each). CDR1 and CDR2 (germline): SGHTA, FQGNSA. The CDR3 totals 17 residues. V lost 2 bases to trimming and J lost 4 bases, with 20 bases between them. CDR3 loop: CASSLPLGGWVGETQYF. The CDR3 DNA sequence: TGTGCCAGCAGCTTACCCTTAGGGGGGTGGGTAGGAGAGACCCAGTACTTC. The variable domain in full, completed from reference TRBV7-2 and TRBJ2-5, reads GAGVSQSPSNKVTEKGKDVELRCDPISGHTALYWYRQSLGQGLEFLIYFQGNSAPDKSGLPSDRFSAERTGGSVSTLTIQRTQQEDSAVYLCASSLPLGGWVGETQYFGPGTRLLVL.

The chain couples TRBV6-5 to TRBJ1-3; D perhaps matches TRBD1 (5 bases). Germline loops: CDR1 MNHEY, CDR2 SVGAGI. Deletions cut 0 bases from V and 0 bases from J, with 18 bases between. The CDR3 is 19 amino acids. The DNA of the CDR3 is TGTGCCAGCAGTTACTCGTCGGCCGGGGGGTCCCCCTCTGGAAACACCATATATTTT. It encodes CASSYSSAGGSPSGNTIYF.

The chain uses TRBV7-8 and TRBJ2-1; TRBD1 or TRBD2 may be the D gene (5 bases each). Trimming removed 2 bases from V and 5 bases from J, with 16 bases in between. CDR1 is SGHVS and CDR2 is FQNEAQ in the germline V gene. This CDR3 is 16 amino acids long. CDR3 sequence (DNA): TGTGCCAGCAGCTTATTGGGAGTTGGGGGAAACAATGAGCAGTTCTTC. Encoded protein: CASSLLGVGGNNEQFF.

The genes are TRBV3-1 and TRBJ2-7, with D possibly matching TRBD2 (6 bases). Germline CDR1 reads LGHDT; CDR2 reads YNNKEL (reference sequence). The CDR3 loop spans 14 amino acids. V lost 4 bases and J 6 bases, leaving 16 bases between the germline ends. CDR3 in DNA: TGTGCCAGCAGCCGAAAACAAGGAGGGGCCGAGCAGTACTTC. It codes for CASSRKQGGAEQYF.

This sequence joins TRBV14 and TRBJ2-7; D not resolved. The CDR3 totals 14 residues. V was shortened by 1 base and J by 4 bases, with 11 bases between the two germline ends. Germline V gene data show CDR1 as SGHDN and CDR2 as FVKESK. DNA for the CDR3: TGTGCCAGCAGCCAAGGTTCAGGCCCGTACGAGCAGTACTTC. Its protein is CASSQGSGPYEQYF.

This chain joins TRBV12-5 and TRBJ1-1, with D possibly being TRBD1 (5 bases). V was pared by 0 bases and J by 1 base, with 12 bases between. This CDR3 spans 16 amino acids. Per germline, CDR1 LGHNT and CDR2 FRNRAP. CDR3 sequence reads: CASGLVVGTPNTEAFF. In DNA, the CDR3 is TGTGCTAGTGGTTTGGTAGTAGGGACGCCGAACACTGAAGCTTTCTTT.

This CDR3 is CASSVSQEGYTF. The CDR3 DNA reads as TGTGCCAGCAGCGTTAGCCAGGAGGGCTACACCTTC. The chain uses TRBV7-8 and TRBJ1-2; D is ambiguous. V lost 5 bases, J lost 8 bases, and 12 bases lay in between. Germline loops: CDR1 SGHVS, CDR2 FQNEAQ. This CDR3 has 12 amino acids. The entire variable domain, with the rest obtained from reference TRBV7-8 and TRBJ1-2, is as follows: GAGVSQSPRYKVAKRGQDVALRCDPISGHVSLFWYQQALGQGPEFLTYFQNEAQLDKSGLPSDRFFAERPEGSVSTLKIQRTQQEDSAVYLCASSVSQEGYTFGSGTRLTVV.

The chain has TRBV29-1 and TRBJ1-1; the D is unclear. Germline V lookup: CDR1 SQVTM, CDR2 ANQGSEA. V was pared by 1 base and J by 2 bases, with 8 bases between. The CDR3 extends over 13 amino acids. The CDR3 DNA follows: TGCAGCGTTGAAGGGCACCTAAACACTGAAGCTTTCTTT. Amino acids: CSVEGHLNTEAFF.

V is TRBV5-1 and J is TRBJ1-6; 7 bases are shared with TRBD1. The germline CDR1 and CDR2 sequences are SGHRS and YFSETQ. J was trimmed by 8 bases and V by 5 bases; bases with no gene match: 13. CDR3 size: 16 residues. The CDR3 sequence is CASRGSTGQYDSPLHF. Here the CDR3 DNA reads TGCGCCAGCAGAGGTTCCACGGGACAGTATGATTCACCCCTCCACTTT. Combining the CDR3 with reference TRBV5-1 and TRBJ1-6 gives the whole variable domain KAGVTQTPRYLIKTRGQQVTLSCSPISGHRSVSWYQQTPGQGLQFLFEYFSETQRNKGNFPGRFSGRQFSNSRSEMNVSTLELGDSALYLCASRGSTGQYDSPLHFGNGTRLTVT.

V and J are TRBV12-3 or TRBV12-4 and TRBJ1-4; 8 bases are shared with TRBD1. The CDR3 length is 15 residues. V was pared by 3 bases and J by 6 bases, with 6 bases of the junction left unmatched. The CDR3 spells CASSLRTGLDEKLFF. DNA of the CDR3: TGTGCCAGCAGTTTGAGGACAGGGTTGGATGAAAAACTGTTTTTT.

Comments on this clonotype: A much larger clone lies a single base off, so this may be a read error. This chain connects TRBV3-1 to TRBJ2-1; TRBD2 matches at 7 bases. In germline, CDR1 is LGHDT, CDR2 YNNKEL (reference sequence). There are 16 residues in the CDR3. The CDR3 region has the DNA TGTGCCAGCAGCCCGAGAGCATGGGGACTAATGGGTGAGAAGTTCTTC. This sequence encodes CASSPRAWGLMGEKFF.

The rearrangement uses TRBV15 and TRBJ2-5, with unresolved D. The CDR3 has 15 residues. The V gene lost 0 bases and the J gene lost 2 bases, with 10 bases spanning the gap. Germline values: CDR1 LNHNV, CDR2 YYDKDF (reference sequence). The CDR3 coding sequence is TGTGCCACCAGCAGAGACGACACTGGGCAAGAGACCCAGTACTTC. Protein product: CATSRDDTGQETQYF.

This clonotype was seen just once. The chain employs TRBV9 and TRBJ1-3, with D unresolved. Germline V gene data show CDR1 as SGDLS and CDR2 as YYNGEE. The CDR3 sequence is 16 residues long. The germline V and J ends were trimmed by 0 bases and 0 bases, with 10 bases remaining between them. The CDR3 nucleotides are TGTGCCAGCAGCGTAGACCGGGCTAGCTCTGGAAACACCATATATTTT. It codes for CASSVDRASSGNTIYF.

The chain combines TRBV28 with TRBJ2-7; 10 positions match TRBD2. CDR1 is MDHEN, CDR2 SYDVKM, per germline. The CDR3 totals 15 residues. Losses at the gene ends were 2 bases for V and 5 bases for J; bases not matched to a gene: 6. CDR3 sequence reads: CASSLAASGSNEQYF. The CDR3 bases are TGTGCCAGCAGTTTAGCGGCTAGCGGGAGCAACGAGCAGTACTTC.

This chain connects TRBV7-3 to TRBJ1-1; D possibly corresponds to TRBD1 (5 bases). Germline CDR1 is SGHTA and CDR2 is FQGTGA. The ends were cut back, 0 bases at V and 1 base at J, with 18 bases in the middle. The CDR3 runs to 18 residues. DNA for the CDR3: TGTGCCAGCAGCTTAACGAGTTCTTTGGGGCCGACGAACACTGAAGCTTTCTTT. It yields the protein CASSLTSSLGPTNTEAFF.

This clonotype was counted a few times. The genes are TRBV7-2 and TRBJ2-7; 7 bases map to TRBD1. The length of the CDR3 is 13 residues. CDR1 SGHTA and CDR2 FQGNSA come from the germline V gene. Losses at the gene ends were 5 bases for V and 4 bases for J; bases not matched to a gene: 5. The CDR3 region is CASSKRDSYEQYF. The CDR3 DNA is TGTGCCAGCAGCAAACGGGACAGTTACGAGCAGTACTTC.

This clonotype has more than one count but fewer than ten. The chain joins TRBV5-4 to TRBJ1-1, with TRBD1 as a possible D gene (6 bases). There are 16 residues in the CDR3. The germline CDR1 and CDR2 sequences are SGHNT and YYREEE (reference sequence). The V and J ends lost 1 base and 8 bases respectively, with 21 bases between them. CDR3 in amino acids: CASSLSAPSPGQEAFF. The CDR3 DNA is TGTGCCAGCAGCTTGTCGGCCCCGTCCCCGGGACAAGAAGCTTTCTTT. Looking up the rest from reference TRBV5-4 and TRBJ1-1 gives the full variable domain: ETGVTQSPTHLIKTRGQQVTLRCSSQSGHNTVSWYQQALGQGPQFIFQYYREEENGRGNFPPRFSGLQFPNYSSELNVNALELDDSALYLCASSLSAPSPGQEAFFGQGTRLTVV.

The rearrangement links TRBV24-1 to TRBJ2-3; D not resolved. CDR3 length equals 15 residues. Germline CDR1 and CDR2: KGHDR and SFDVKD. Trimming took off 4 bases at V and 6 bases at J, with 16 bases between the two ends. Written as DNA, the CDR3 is TGTGCCACCAGTGACCCACGGCTGCATTACGATACGCAGTATTTT. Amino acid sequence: CATSDPRLHYDTQYF.

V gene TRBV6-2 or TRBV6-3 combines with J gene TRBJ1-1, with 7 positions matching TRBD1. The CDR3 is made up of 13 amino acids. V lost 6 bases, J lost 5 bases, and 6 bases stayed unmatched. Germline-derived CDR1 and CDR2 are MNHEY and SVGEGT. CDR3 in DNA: TGTGCCAGCAGAGAACAGGGGCTGACTGAAGCTTTCTTT. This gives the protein CASREQGLTEAFF.

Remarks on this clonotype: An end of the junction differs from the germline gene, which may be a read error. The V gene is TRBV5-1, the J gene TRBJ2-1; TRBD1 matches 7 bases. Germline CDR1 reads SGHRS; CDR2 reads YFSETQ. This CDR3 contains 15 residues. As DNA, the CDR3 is TGCGCCAGCTGCTTGTCGGACAGGAGATACAATGAGCAGTTCTTC. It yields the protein CASCLSDRRYNEQFF. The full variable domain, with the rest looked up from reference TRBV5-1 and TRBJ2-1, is KAGVTQTPRYLIKTRGQQVTLSCSPISGHRSVSWYQQTPGQGLQFLFEYFSETQRNKGNFPGRFSGRQFSNSRSEMNVSTLELGDSALYLCASCLSDRRYNEQFFGPGTRLTVL.

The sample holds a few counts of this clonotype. CDR3 sequence: CASSAGGSDTQYF. The CDR3 region has the DNA TGTGCCAGCAGCGCCGGGGGATCAGATACGCAGTATTTT. The chain combines TRBV14 with TRBJ2-3, with D possibly TRBD2 on 6 matching bases. The CDR3 spans 13 residues. Trimming removed 5 bases at V and 4 bases at J, with 10 bases between. Germline V lookup: CDR1 SGHDN, CDR2 FVKESK.

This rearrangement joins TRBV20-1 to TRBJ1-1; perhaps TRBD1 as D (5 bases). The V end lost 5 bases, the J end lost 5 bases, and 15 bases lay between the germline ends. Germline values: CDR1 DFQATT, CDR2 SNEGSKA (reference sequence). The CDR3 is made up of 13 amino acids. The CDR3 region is CSAGVIRETEAFF. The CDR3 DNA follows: TGCAGTGCTGGGGTTATCAGGGAAACTGAAGCTTTCTTT.

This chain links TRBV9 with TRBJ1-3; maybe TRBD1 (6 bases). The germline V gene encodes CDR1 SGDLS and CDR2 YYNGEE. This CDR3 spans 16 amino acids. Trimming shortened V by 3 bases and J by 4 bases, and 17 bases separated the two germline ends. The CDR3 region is CASSAQYRDRGNTIYF. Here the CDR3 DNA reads TGTGCCAGCAGCGCCCAATACAGGGATAGAGGAAACACCATATATTTT.